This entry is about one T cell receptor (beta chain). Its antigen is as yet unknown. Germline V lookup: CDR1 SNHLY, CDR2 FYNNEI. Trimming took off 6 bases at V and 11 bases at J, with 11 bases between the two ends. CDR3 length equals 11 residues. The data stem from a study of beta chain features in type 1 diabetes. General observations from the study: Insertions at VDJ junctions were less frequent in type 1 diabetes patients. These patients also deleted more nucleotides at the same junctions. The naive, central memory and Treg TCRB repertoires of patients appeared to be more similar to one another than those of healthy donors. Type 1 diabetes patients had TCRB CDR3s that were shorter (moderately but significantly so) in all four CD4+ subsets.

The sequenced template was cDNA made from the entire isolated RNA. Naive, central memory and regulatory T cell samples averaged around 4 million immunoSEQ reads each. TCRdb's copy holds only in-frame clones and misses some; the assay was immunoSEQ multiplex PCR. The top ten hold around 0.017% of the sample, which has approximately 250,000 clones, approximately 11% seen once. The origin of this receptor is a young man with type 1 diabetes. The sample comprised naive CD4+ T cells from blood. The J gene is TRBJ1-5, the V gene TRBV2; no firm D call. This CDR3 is CASSRDLAQHF. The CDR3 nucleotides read TGTGCCAGCAGCCGGGATCTGGCCCAGCATTTT.